This section outlines one T cell receptor (beta chain) sequence together with its context. This clonotype was recorded a few times. Its antigen remains undetermined. No base-level quality is on record; no much larger clone is a single base apart. The CDR3 contains 11 residues, cysteine and phenylalanine counted. The read is trimmed to its CDR3 DNA, 33 bases read in frame from base 1. CDR1 SGHTA and CDR2 FQGNSA were looked up in the germline V gene. V drops 6 bases and J drops 10 bases, leaving 12 bases in between. The entry originates in a study of early T cells in non-severe SARS-CoV-2 infection (dated by TCRdb to the early 2020s). At the level of the whole study: Bulk RNA from unsorted whole blood was used for TCR sequencing, so alpha and beta chains could not be paired. Broad study findings and their caveats: VDJdb matching was skewed toward anti-spike CD8 responses and likely underestimated virus-specific expansions by missing private and CD4 specificities.

The method behind the library was 5' RACE. Sequenced on a NextSeq 500. In the TCR library protocol, unique molecular identifiers were attached to individual cDNA molecules to correct for PCR bias and sequencing error. Both TCR alpha and beta chains were sequenced, and tight co-correlation was observed between alpha and beta sequence abundances in each sample. Per the source publication's procedure: V gene, J gene and CDR3 annotation of TCR sequences was performed with Decombinator V4. Expanded TCRs were defined as changing significantly between any two time points under a Poisson model with p below 0.0001. Abundances of TCRs were expressed as counts per million after normalisation to the total number of TCRs sequenced in each sample. TRAV1-2 paired with TRAJ12, TRAJ20 or TRAJ33 defined MAIT TCRs, while TRAV10 paired with TRAJ18 defined iNKT TCRs. VDJdb, accessed 1 November 2021, was searched for CMV, EBV and SARS-CoV-2 annotated TCRs, with TCRs annotated for multiple antigens excluded. TCRdb reworked the public reads: Q25 trimming with fastp, MiXCR clone assembly, productive beta chains retained. CDR3 protein sequences are deduplicated, and each keeps its most common genes and DNA. What appears here as the V and J calls and clone size reflects TCRdb's work, not the paper's. The sample table holds roughly 30,000 distinct CDR3 sequences, of which around 6% were seen once. The top ten clonotypes cover about 5.8% of the sample.

A case-control design nested within a healthcare worker cohort in London, UK, was used, with weekly nasopharyngeal swab PCR tests and blood sampling performed. Healthcare workers were recruited between 23 and 31 March 2020, during the week of the UK lockdown, and were followed weekly for up to roughly 15 weeks. The TCR originated in an adult who was a healthcare worker with PCR-confirmed SARS-CoV-2 infection or an uninfected control (not recorded which). Recombination linked TRBV7-2 to TRBJ1-2; the D segment cannot be called with confidence. What was sequenced was whole blood. Here the CDR3 is given as CASSSLEAYTF. The DNA sequence follows: TGTGCCAGCAGTTCCCTTGAGGCCTACACCTTC.